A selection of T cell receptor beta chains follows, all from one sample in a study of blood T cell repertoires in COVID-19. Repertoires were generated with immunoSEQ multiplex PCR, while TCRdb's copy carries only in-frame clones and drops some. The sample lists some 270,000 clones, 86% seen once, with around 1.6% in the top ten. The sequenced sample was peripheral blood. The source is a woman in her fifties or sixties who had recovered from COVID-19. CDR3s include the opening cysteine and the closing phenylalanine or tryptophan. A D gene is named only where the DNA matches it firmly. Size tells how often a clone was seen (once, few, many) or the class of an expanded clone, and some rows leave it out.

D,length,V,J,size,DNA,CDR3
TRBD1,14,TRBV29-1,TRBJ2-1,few,TGCAGCGTTGGGTGGCAGGGGGCTTCCAGTGAGCAGTTCTTC,CSVGWQGASSEQFF
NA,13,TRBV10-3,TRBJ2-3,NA,TGTGCCACCGCGGGGGCTGGCACAGATACGCAGTATTTT,CATAGAGTDTQYF
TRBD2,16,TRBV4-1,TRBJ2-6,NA,TGCGCCAGCAGCCAAGAGGGAGGGGTTGGGGCCAACGTCCTGACTTTC,CASSQEGGVGANVLTF
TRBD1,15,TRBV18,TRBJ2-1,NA,TGTGCCAGCTCACCCGGGACAGGAAACTACAATGAGCAGTTCTTC,CASSPGTGNYNEQFF
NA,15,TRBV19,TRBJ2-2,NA,TGTGCCAGTAGTATAGAGGCTCCGAACACCGGGGAGCTGTTTTTT,CASSIEAPNTGELFF
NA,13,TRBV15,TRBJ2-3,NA,TGTGCCACCAGCAGTCACCCGGAGGATACGCAGTATTTT,CATSSHPEDTQYF
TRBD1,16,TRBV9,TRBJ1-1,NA,TGTGCCAGCAGCGTAGTGGGGACAGGAACGAACACTGAAGCTTTCTTT,CASSVVGTGTNTEAFF
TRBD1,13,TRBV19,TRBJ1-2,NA,TGTGCCAGTAGCTGGGGACAGGGCGATGGCTACACCTTC,CASSWGQGDGYTF
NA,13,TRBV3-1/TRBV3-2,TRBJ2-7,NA,TGTGCCAGCAGCCAAGGTCCTGGGAGCGAGCAGTACTTC,CASSQGPGSEQYF
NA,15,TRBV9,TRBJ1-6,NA,TGTGCCAGCAGCGTTCGGCCCGCGGCGAACTCACCCCTCCACTTT,CASSVRPAANSPLHF
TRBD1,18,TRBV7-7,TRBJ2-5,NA,TGTGCTAGCAAAACCGGGACAGACAACACCGGGTCGGGCGGGACCCAGTACTTC,CASKTGTDNTGSGGTQYF
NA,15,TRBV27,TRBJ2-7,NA,TGTGCCAGCTCACACCGGGACACCGGGTCCCACGAGCAGTACTTC,CASSHRDTGSHEQYF
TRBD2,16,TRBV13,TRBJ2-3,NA,TGTGCCAGCAGCTTAGGCCTAGCGGGGGACACAGATACGCAGTATTTT,CASSLGLAGDTDTQYF
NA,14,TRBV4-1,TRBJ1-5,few,TGCGCCAGCAGCTCCCCCGGTAGCAATCAGCCCCAGCATTTT,CASSSPGSNQPQHF
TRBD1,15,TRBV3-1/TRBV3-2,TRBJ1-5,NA,TGTGCCAGCAGCCAGGGACAGGCCAGCAATCAGCCCCAGCATTTT,CASSQGQASNQPQHF
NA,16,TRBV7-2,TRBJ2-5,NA,TGTGCCAGCAGCTGGGCGGCGGGATCGTACCAAGAGACCCAGTACTTC,CASSWAAGSYQETQYF
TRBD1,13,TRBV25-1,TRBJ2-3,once,TGTGCCAGCAGTGTAAGGGGGCCAGATACGCAGTATTTT,CASSVRGPDTQYF
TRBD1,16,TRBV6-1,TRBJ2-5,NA,TGTGCCAGCAGTGATAGTGAGACAGGGTGGCAAGAGACCCAGTACTTC,CASSDSETGWQETQYF
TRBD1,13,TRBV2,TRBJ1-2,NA,TGTGCCAGCAGTGAATTGTCAGGGGGCGGCTACACCTTC,CASSELSGGGYTF